The sequence of this T cell receptor beta chain was determined in a study of Ad26.COV2.S vaccination and SARS-CoV-2 variants. The sample's treatment: roughly 18 received Ad26.COV2.S at low or high dose, single or two shots; five or six received placebo; per-sample allocation not given. The samples date from day 63 after the first vaccine or placebo injection. Donation came from an adult in Boston who was aged 18-55 years. Clones were sequenced by immunoSEQ multiplex PCR, and TCRdb holds only the in-frame ones, with some missing. The data hold fewer than 800,000 clones, with roughly nine tenths observed a single time. J lost 9 bases, V lost 3 bases, and 5 bases had no gene match. The CDR3 consists of 13 residues.

This receptor was taken from a person aged 18-60 years who received the Ad26.COV2.S COVID-19 vaccine or a placebo. The chain employs TRBV12-3 or TRBV12-4 and TRBJ1-5; 7 positions match TRBD1. The sequences come from peripheral blood, collected in a trial of Ad26.COV2.S vaccine versus placebo. This CDR3 reads CASSFEGGRPQHF. The CDR3 nucleotides are TGTGCCAGCAGTTTCGAAGGGGGCCGGCCCCAGCATTTT.